A single sample gave rise to the 13 T cell receptor beta chains below, sequenced in a study. From the 5' RACE reads, TCRdb called clonotypes with MiXCR, one entry per CDR3 protein. The sample lists roughly 5,900 distinct CDR3 sequences; 65% to 75% were seen once. The sample comprised memory CD4+ T cells sorted from a lymph node. Specified subset: memory CD4+ T cells, CD4+CD45RO+CD25-. The source is a female donor with breast cancer.

The CDR3 sequence: CASSLITEGNEQFF. In DNA, the CDR3 is TGTGCCAGCAGCTTGATTACCGAGGGAAATGAGCAGTTCTTC. The chain employs TRBV5-6 and TRBJ2-1; D is possibly TRBD2 (5 bases). This CDR3 is 14 amino acids long. With 1 base removed from V and 7 bases from J, the gap between germline ends came to 12 bases. Germline CDR1 and CDR2: SGHDT and YYEEEE.

A few counts support this clonotype. The rearrangement links TRBV20-1 to TRBJ2-3; 11 bases align to TRBD2. With V trimmed by 0 bases and J by 6 bases, 11 bases remained unmatched. Germline V lookup: CDR1 DFQATT, CDR2 SNEGSKA (reference sequence). The CDR3 spans 17 residues. This CDR3 reads CSARDRSSGGARDTQYF. In nucleotides, the CDR3 is TGCAGTGCTAGAGATCGGAGTAGCGGGGGGGCCCGGGATACGCAGTATTTT.

As to this clonotype: No conserved phenylalanine or tryptophan ends this CDR3, so it is likely a read error. The chain recombines TRBV20-1 with TRBJ2-2; D may correspond to TRBD1 or TRBD2 (5 bases each). V lost 5 bases, J lost 2 bases, and 15 bases lay in between. CDR3 size: 15 residues. Germline assignment: CDR1 DFQATT and CDR2 SNEGSKA (reference sequence). CDR3 sequence (DNA): TGCAGTGCTGGGGGTCGATTTCCCAACACCGGGGAGCTGTTTATT. It translates to CSAGGRFPNTGELFI.

Within the sample, this clonotype is large. The chain combines TRBV20-1 with TRBJ2-5, with D maybe TRBD2 (5 bases). V was clipped by 6 bases and J by 6 bases, with 20 bases between them. Germline values: CDR1 DFQATT, CDR2 SNEGSKA (reference sequence). The CDR3 sequence is 14 residues long. The CDR3 DNA sequence: TGCAGTGCGCTATTACTAGTTTTCACAAAGACCCAGTACTTC. Translating gives CSALLLVFTKTQYF.

This sequence joins TRBV20-1 and TRBJ1-1, with a possible D match to TRBD1 (6 bases). The CDR3 spans 13 residues. The germline V gene encodes CDR1 DFQATT and CDR2 SNEGSKA (reference sequence). The V end was cut by 6 bases, the J end by 5 bases, with 16 bases between. DNA of the CDR3: TGCAGTGCACAACAGGGCTTTGGTACTGAAGCTTTCTTT. It specifies CSAQQGFGTEAFF.

The rearrangement links TRBV29-1 to TRBJ1-2, with unresolved D. Germline-derived CDR1 and CDR2 are SQVTM and ANQGSEA. This CDR3 is built from 11 residues. Trimming removed 2 bases at V and 8 bases at J, with 9 bases between. CDR3 sequence: CSVEFGQGYTF. Written as DNA, the CDR3 is TGCAGCGTTGAATTCGGCCAGGGCTACACCTTC.

Of note for this clonotype: The junction departs from germline at one end; a sequencing error may be responsible. V is TRBV5-1 and J is TRBJ2-7, with TRBD1 identical over 8 bases. The CDR3 spans 14 residues. CDR1 is SGHRS, CDR2 YFSETQ, per germline. The CDR3: CASSVGQDSYKQYF. The CDR3 DNA reads TGCGCCAGCAGCGTGGGACAGGACTCCTACAAGCAGTACTTC.

The rearrangement links TRBV7-8 to TRBJ1-5; D gene ambiguous. CDR1 and CDR2 (germline): SGHVS, FQNEAQ. This CDR3 has 16 amino acids. V lost 0 bases, J lost 1 base, and 10 bases lay in between. The CDR3 reads CASSLAGGLSNQPQHF. Written as DNA, the CDR3 is TGTGCCAGCAGCTTAGCGGGAGGCCTGAGCAATCAGCCCCAGCATTTT.

By share, this clonotype counts as medium-sized. V and J are TRBV4-1 and TRBJ2-6, with 9 bases that match TRBD2. The V gene end was trimmed by 4 bases and the J gene end by 0 bases; junction bases not matched to a gene: 1. The germline V gene encodes CDR1 MGHRA and CDR2 YSYEKL. CDR3 length: 16 amino acids. In DNA form, the CDR3 reads TGCGCCAGCAGCCGCGGGGGGGACTCTGGGGCCAACGTCCTGACTTTC. It specifies CASSRGGDSGANVLTF.

The chain couples TRBV5-1 to TRBJ1-2; TRBD1 is a possible D gene (5 bases). With 0 bases removed from V and 8 bases from J, the gap between germline ends came to 8 bases. Germline V gene lookup returns CDR1 SGHRS and CDR2 YFSETQ. This CDR3 is built from 12 residues. CDR3 amino acids: CASSLDRRGYTF. CDR3 nucleotides: TGCGCCAGCAGCTTGGACAGGCGGGGCTACACCTTC.

This chain connects TRBV10-3 to TRBJ2-3; D remains unclear. CDR3 length equals 13 residues. V was pared by 3 bases and J by 1 base, with 5 bases between. Germline V gene data show CDR1 as ENHRY and CDR2 as SYGVKD. CDR3 coding DNA: TGTGCCATCAGTGAATGGGGCACAGATACGCAGTATTTT. Translating it yields CAISEWGTDTQYF.

This clonotype was detected a few times. The chain carries TRBV9 and TRBJ2-2; 7 bases match TRBD1. The CDR3 is 15 residues long. The trim removed 4 bases at V and 2 bases at J, leaving 5 bases unmatched. Germline CDR1 SGDLS, CDR2 YYNGEE. The DNA for the CDR3 is TGTGCCAGCAGCAAGAGGACAGGCAACACCGGGGAGCTGTTTTTT. It specifies CASSKRTGNTGELFF.

The chain links TRBV5-1 to TRBJ2-1; 10 nucleotides match TRBD2. Germline lookup yields CDR1 SGHRS and CDR2 YFSETQ. The V gene end was trimmed by 0 bases and the J gene end by 4 bases; junction bases not matched to a gene: 7. The CDR3 loop spans 17 amino acids. For the CDR3, the DNA is TGCGCCAGCAGCTTGGCTACTAGCGGGATACGTTACAATGAGCAGTTCTTC. Encoded protein: CASSLATSGIRYNEQFF.